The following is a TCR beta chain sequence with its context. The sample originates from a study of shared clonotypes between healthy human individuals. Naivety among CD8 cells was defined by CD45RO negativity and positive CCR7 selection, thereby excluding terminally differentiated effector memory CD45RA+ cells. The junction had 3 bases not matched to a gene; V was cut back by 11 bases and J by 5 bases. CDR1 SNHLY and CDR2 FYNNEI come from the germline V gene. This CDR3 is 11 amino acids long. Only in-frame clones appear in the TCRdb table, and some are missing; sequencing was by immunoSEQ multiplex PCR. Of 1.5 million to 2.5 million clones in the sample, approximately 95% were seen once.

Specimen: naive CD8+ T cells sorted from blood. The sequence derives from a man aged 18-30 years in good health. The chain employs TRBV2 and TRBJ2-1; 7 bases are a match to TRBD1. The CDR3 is CAGDSNNEQFF. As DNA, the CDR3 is TGTGCCGGGGACAGTAACAATGAGCAGTTCTTC.